This T cell receptor beta chain originates from a study of shared clonotypes between healthy human individuals. Study-level results: Among the subsets, naive ones generally showed larger estimated richness than memory ones.

CD45RO negativity and positive selection for CCR7 defined naive CD8 cells, a population that excluded terminally differentiated effector memory CD45RA+ cells. The CDR3 extends over 19 amino acids. Germline V CDR1 and CDR2: MDHEN, SYDVKM. V lost 6 bases, J lost 0 bases, and 21 bases lay in between. Generated by immunoSEQ multiplex PCR, the TCRdb table keeps only in-frame clones and is missing some. The sample shows hundreds of thousands of clones, 95% to 96% of them seen only once. As concerns this clone: The antigen remains unidentified.

This sequence joins TRBV28 and TRBJ2-6; D perhaps matches TRBD1 (6 bases). The origin of this receptor is a woman younger than 45 in good health. The sequencing sample was made of naive CD8+ T cells sorted from blood. This chain's CDR3 is CASSQPWTVVTSGANVLTF. In DNA form, the CDR3 reads TGTGCCAGCAGCCAACCTTGGACAGTCGTAACCTCTGGGGCCAACGTCCTGACTTTC.